This TCR beta chain was identified during a study of blood T cell repertoires in COVID-19. On the study more broadly: COVID-19 samples, acute and convalescent, were from the United States, Italy and Spain. The analysed material was cDNA or gDNA that came from T cells, B-cell-depleted T cells, or PBMCs.

CDR3 length equals 17 residues. Between the trimmed V and J ends, which lost 4 bases and 0 bases, there was a span of 18 bases. The germline CDR1 and CDR2 sequences are SGHTA and FQGNSA. In the study's own analysis: Amplification of reference gene primers provided the estimated nucleated cell counts. Here immunoSEQ multiplex PCR was the method, and the copy in TCRdb shows in-frame clones only, minus some. V, J and clone size are those of that table, while D and trimming were read from the DNA. The data hold 100,000 or so clones, with approximately 92% observed a single time. Sequenced sample: peripheral blood. The chain links TRBV7-2 to TRBJ2-5; perhaps TRBD2 as D (6 bases). The receptor was isolated from a woman aged 60-70 years with active COVID-19. The CDR3 nucleotides are TGTGCCAGCAGCTCTCGAACTAGCCCTCGAGACCAAGAGACCCAGTACTTC. This codes for CASSSRTSPRDQETQYF.